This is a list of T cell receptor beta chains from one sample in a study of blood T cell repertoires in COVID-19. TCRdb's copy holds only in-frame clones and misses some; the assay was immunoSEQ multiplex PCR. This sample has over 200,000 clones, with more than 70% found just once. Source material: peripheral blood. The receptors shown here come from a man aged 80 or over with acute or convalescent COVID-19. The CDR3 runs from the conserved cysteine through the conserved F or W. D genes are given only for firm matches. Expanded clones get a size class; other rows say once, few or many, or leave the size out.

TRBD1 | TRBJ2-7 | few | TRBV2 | TGTGCCAGCAGTGAGAGACAGGGAGACTCTACGAGGCAGTACTTC | CASSERQGDSTRQYF
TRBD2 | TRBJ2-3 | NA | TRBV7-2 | TGTGCCAGCAGCTTAGGGACAGCGGGGGCGCGAACAGATACGCAGTATTTT | CASSLGTAGARTDTQYF
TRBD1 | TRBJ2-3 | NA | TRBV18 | TGTGCCAGCTCAGAGGGACAGGCCTCTAGCACAGATACGCAGTATTTT | CASSEGQASSTDTQYF
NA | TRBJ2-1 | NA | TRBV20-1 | TGCAGTGCTTATTACAATGAGCAGTTCTTC | CSAYYNEQFF
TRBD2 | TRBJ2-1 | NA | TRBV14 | TGTGCCAGCAGCCAAGTTGGGACTAGCGGGGGGTACAATGAGCAGTTCTTC | CASSQVGTSGGYNEQFF
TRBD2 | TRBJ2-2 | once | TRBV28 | TGTGCCAGCAGATCGGGACTAGGCCTCCCCGGGGAGCTGTTTTTT | CASRSGLGLPGELFF
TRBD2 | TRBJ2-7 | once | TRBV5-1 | TGCGCCAGCAGCTCGGGTAGCGGGTCCTACGAGCAGTACTTC | CASSSGSGSYEQYF
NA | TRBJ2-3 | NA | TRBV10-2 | TGCGCCAGCAGTGAGGGCTCGGGGGTTGGGAGCACAGATACGCAGTATTTT | CASSEGSGVGSTDTQYF
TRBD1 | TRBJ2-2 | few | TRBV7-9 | TGTGCCAGCAGCACAGGGGTTGAAACCGGGGAGCTGTTTTTT | CASSTGVETGELFF
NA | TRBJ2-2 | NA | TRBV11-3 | TGTGCCAGCAGCCCGGGGAACGATATGGGGGAGCTGTTTTTT | CASSPGNDMGELFF
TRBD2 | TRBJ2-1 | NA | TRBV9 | TGTGCCAGCAGCGTAGTAGCGGGACTCTACAATGAGCAGTTCTTC | CASSVVAGLYNEQFF
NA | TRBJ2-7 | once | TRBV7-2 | TGTGCCAGCAGCCTACGCTCAATCGAGCAGTACTTC | CASSLRSIEQYF
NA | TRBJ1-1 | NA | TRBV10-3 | TGTGCCATCAGTGGACCGGGGAACACTGAAGCTTTCTTT | CAISGPGNTEAFF
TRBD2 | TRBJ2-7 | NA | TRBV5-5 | TGTGCCAGCAACGAACTAGCGGGACCCTACGAGCAGTACTTC | CASNELAGPYEQYF
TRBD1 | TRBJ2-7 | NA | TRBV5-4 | TGTGCCAGCAGCTTGGACAGGGGTCCCTACGAGCAGTACTTC | CASSLDRGPYEQYF
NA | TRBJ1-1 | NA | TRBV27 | TGTGCCAGCAGCTTAGTCAGGGCCGGGGGCACTGAAGCTTTCTTT | CASSLVRAGGTEAFF
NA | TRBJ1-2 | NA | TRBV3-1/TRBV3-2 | TGTGCCAGCAGCCCCCCCCGGGAGGCAGGGCGGTTCGGCTACACCTTC | CASSPPREAGRFGYTF
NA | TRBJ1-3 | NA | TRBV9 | TGTGCCAGCAGCGTAGAACAGGGAAACACCATATATTTT | CASSVEQGNTIYF
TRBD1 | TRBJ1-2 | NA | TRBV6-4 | TGTGCCAGCAGTGTCGGGACAGGGGGAATTTATGGCTACACCTTC | CASSVGTGGIYGYTF
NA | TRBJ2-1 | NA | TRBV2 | TGTGCCAGCAAACTAAACAATGAGCAGTTCTTC | CASKLNNEQFF
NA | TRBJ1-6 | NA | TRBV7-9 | TGTGCCAGCAGCTTACCTCCTTCAGGACCCCTCCACTTT | CASSLPPSGPLHF
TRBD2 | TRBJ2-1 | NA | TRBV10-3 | TGTGCATCAGGGAGCGGGAGGGCCAATGAGCAGTTCTTC | CASGSGRANEQFF